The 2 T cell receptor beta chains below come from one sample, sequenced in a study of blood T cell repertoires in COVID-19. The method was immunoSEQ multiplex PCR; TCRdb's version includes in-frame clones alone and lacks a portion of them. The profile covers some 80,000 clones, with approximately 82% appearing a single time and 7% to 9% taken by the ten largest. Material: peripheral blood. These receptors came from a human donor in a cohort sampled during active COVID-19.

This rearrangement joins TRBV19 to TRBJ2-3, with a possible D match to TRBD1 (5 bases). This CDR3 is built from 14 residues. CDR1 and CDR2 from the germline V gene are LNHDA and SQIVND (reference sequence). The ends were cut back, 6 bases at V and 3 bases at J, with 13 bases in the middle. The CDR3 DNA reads TGTGCCAGTAGCAAGGATCCAGGGACAGATACGCAGTATTTT. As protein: CASSKDPGTDTQYF.

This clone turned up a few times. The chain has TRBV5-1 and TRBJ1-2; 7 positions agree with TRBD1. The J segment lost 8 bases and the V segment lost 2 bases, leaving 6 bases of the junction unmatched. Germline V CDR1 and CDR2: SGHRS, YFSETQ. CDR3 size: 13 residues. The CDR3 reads CASSLGQARGYTF. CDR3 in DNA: TGCGCCAGCAGCTTAGGACAGGCAAGGGGCTACACCTTC.